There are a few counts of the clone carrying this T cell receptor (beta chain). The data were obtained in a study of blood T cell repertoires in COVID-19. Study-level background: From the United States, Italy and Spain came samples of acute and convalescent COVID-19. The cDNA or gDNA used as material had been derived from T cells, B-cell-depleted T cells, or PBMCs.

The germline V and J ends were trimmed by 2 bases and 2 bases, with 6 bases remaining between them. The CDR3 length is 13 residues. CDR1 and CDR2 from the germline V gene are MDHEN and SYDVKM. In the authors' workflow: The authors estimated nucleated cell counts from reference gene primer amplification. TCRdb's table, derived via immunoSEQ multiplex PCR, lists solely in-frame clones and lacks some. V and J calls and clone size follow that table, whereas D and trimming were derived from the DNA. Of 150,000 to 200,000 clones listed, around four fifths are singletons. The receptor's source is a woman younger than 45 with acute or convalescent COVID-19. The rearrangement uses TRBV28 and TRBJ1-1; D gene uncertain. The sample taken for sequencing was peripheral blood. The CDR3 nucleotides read TGTGCCAGCAGTTTAGTTTTAAACACTGAAGCTTTCTTT. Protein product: CASSLVLNTEAFF.